The 2 T cell receptor beta chains reported below all come from one sample, sequenced in a study of shared clonotypes between healthy human individuals. This table comes from immunoSEQ multiplex PCR, and its TCRdb copy is limited to in-frame clones, with some not included. The sample gives about 980,000 clones, about three quarters of which show up once; approximately 1.5% is in the top ten. The sequenced sample was memory CD4+ T cells sorted from blood. Sample subset: CD45RA-negative fraction. All receptors derive from a man in his late teens or twenties in good health.

This clone has a handful of counts. The CDR3 DNA follows: TGTGCCAGCAGCTTTAGACGAACTGAAGCTTTCTTT. Translated: CASSFRRTEAFF. V is TRBV5-6 and J is TRBJ1-1; unclear D gene. Germline V gene sequence: CDR1 SGHDT, CDR2 YYEEEE. V lost 2 bases and J lost 5, with 7 bases in between. The CDR3 extends over 12 amino acids.

The chain couples TRBV7-3 to TRBJ2-3; possibly TRBD2 for D (5 bases). The V end was cut by 1 base, the J end by 0 bases, with 11 bases between. Germline CDR1 and CDR2: SGHTA and FQGTGA. There are 16 residues in the CDR3. The chain's CDR3 is CASSLSGYSSTDTQYF. The CDR3 nucleotides are TGTGCCAGCAGCTTAAGCGGGTACTCTAGCACAGATACGCAGTATTTT. The full variable domain, in which reference TRBV7-3 and TRBJ2-3 provide the parts outside the CDR3, is GAGVSQTPSNKVTEKGKYVELRCDPISGHTALYWYRQSLGQGPEFLIYFQGTGAADDSGLPNDRFFAVRPEGSVSTLKIQRTERGDSAVYLCASSLSGYSSTDTQYFGPGTRLTVL.